This T cell receptor beta chain was sequenced during a study of cytomegalovirus exposure and HLA in healthy donors. Study outcomes and limitations: Reports showed the classifier diagnosing cytomegalovirus status with high specificity and sensitivity. First-cohort TCR clusters were later found to tend to co-occur in the approximately 120 validation repertoires. In vitro data verified a few CMV-associated chains as specific for CMV antigens.

While the first cohort had 600 to 750 subjects, the donors belonged to the separate validation cohort of 100 to 150 subjects. CDR3 length equals 14 residues. V lost 6 bases, J lost 5 bases, and 9 bases stayed unmatched. Germline V gene sequence: CDR1 SNHLY, CDR2 FYNNEI. Measured with immunoSEQ multiplex PCR; TCRdb has only the in-frame clones, and not every one. The sample contains approximately 120,000 clones, roughly 94% of which appear only once. Worth noting for this clone: Its antigen remains unidentified.

The V call is TRBV2, the J call TRBJ1-2; the match to TRBD1 covers 7 bases. The TCR was taken from a woman aged 18-30 years in good health and CMV-seronegative. The material sequenced was PBMCs. The CDR3 DNA follows: TGTGCCAGCAGGGGGACAGAACGACGGTATGGCTACACCTTC. Protein sequence: CASRGTERRYGYTF.